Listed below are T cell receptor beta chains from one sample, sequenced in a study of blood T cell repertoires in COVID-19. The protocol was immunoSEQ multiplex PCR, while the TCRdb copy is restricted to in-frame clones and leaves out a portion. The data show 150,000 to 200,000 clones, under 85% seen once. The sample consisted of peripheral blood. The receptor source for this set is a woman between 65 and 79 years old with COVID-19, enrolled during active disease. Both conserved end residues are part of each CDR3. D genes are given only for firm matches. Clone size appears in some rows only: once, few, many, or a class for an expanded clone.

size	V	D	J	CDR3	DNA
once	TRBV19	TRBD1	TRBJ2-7	CASGQGAYEQYF	TGTGCCAGCGGACAGGGGGCCTACGAGCAGTACTTC
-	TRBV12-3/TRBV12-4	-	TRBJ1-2	CASSFDGYTF	TGTGCCAGCAGTTTCGATGGCTACACCTTC
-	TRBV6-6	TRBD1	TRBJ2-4	CASRTGEAKNIQYF	TGTGCCAGCAGAACAGGGGAAGCCAAAAACATTCAGTACTTC
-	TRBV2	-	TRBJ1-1	CASSPSSPYTEAFF	TGTGCCAGCAGTCCAAGCTCGCCTTACACTGAAGCTTTCTTT
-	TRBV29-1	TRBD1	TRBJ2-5	CSVVDRGLGTQYF	TGCAGCGTCGTGGACAGGGGTTTAGGGACCCAGTACTTC
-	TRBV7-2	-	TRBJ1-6	CASSSGLSPDSPLHF	TGTGCCAGCAGCTCTGGACTCTCGCCAGATTCACCCCTCCACTTT
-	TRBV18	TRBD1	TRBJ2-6	CASSISRQGSASGANVLTF	TGTGCCAGCTCGATTTCTCGACAGGGGAGCGCTTCTGGGGCCAACGTCCTGACTTTC
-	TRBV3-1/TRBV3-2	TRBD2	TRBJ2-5	CASSQGWTSGRRETQYF	TGTGCCAGCAGCCAAGGATGGACTAGCGGGAGAAGGGAGACCCAGTACTTC
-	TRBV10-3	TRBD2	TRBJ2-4	CAIAGEGLGKNIQYF	TGTGCCATCGCGGGGGAGGGTTTGGGGAAAAACATTCAGTACTTC
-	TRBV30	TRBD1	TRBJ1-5	CAWSEDRGHQPQHF	TGTGCCTGGAGTGAAGACAGGGGGCATCAGCCCCAGCATTTT
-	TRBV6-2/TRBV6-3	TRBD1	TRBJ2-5	CASSAHRQGGETQYF	TGTGCCAGCAGTGCCCACCGACAGGGGGGAGAGACCCAGTACTTC
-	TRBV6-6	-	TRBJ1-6	CASSYSEDSPLHF	TGTGCCAGCAGTTACTCGGAGGATTCACCCCTCCACTTT
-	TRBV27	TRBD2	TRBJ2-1	CASSSRTSGSIDEQFF	TGTGCCAGCAGTTCACGGACTAGCGGGAGTATAGATGAGCAGTTCTTC
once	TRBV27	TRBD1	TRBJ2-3	CASSIPGQGTDTQYF	TGTGCCAGCAGTATACCGGGACAGGGCACAGATACGCAGTATTTT
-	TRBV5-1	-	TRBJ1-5	CASSYGLGNQPQHF	TGCGCCAGCAGCTATGGCCTGGGCAATCAGCCCCAGCATTTT
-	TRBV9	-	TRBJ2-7	CASSAGGHEQYF	TGTGCCAGCAGCGCAGGGGGGCACGAGCAGTACTTC
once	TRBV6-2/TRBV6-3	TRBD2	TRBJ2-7	CASSYNSGKWGSYEQYF	TGTGCCAGCAGTTATAATAGCGGGAAATGGGGATCCTACGAGCAGTACTTC
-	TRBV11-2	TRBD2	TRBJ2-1	CASSFYKREAYEQFF	TGTGCCAGCAGCTTCTACAAGCGGGAGGCTTACGAGCAGTTCTTC
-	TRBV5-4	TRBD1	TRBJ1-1	CASSPGVGGGPEAFF	TGTGCCAGCAGCCCCGGGGTAGGGGGCGGCCCTGAAGCTTTCTTT
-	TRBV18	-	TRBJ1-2	CASSQLTGLLQNYGYTF	TGTGCCAGCTCACAACTTACAGGCCTCCTTCAAAACTATGGCTACACCTTC
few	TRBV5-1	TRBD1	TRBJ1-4	CASSRDSANEKLFF	TGCGCCAGCTCTCGGGACAGCGCTAATGAAAAACTGTTTTTT
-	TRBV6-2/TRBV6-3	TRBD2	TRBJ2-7	CASSYSGLAGTSSYEQYF	TGTGCCAGCAGTTACTCGGGACTAGCGGGGACCAGCTCCTACGAGCAGTACTTC
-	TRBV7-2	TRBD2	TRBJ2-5	CASSLPRLAGLVDQETQYF	TGTGCCAGCAGCTTACCCCGACTAGCGGGCCTAGTAGACCAAGAGACCCAGTACTTC
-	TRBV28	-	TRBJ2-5	CASSFEETQYF	TGTGCCAGCAGTTTCGAGGAGACCCAGTACTTC
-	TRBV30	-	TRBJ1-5	CAWSVGRGEQPQHF	TGTGCCTGGAGTGTCGGCAGGGGTGAACAGCCCCAGCATTTT
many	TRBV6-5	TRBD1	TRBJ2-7	CASSYSEGQGYEQYF	TGTGCCAGCAGTTACTCAGAGGGACAGGGCTACGAGCAGTACTTC
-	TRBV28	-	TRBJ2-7	CASSPLGQGYEQYF	TGTGCCAGCAGTCCCCTGGGACAAGGCTACGAGCAGTACTTC
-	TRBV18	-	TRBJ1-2	CASSPQGKDLGYGYTF	TGTGCCAGCTCACCACAGGGGAAGGACCTTGGCTATGGCTACACCTTC